One and the same sample provided the 29 T cell receptor beta chains below, sequenced in a study of blood T cell repertoires in COVID-19. Data came from immunoSEQ multiplex PCR; TCRdb stores just in-frame clones and leaves some out. The sample lists 300,000 to 450,000 clones; around 92% were seen once. The sequenced sample consisted of peripheral blood. These receptors were taken from a woman younger than 45 with COVID-19, enrolled during active disease.

This rearrangement joins TRBV2 to TRBJ1-5; perhaps TRBD1 as D (6 bases). Trimming took 3 bases from V and 3 from J, leaving 12 bases between them. This CDR3 is built from 15 residues. CDR1 SNHLY and CDR2 FYNNEI come from the germline V gene. DNA of the CDR3: TGTGCCAGCAGTGACTTGGGGGGGCTCAATCAGCCCCAGCATTTT. This encodes CASSDLGGLNQPQHF. Complete variable domain (other parts from reference TRBV2 and TRBJ1-5): EPEVTQTPSHQVTQMGQEVILRCVPISNHLYFYWYRQILGQKVEFLVSFYNNEISEKSEIFDDQFSVERPDGSNFTLKIRSTKLEDSAMYFCASSDLGGLNQPQHFGDGTRLSIL.

This sequence joins TRBV11-2 and TRBJ1-1; D call uncertain. The CDR3 is 16 amino acids. Germline loops: CDR1 SGHAT, CDR2 FQNNGV. V lost 1 base and J lost 1, with 13 bases in between. The CDR3 DNA follows: TGTGCCAGCAGCTTAGCGGTCGGGAGAGGGAACACTGAAGCTTTCTTT. This encodes CASSLAVGRGNTEAFF.

V usage is TRBV7-9 and J usage is TRBJ2-3; 8 nucleotides agree with TRBD2. This CDR3 contains 18 residues. With V trimmed by 3 bases and J by 0 bases, 11 bases remained unmatched. The germline CDR1 and CDR2 sequences are SEHNR and FQNEAQ (reference sequence). The CDR3 DNA is TGTGCCAGCAGCTTGGGAGGATTAGCGGGGCTTAGCACAGATACGCAGTATTTT. Translated: CASSLGGLAGLSTDTQYF.

This chain links TRBV27 with TRBJ2-7; D possibly corresponds to TRBD2 (7 bases). The CDR3 is 15 amino acids. The germline CDR1 and CDR2 sequences are MNHEY and SMNVEV (reference sequence). The V gene lost 5 bases and the J gene lost 4 bases, with 18 bases spanning the gap. CDR3 nucleotide sequence: TGTGCCAGCAGTATATACAGGGAGGGGGGGTACGAGCAGTACTTC. Protein sequence: CASSIYREGGYEQYF.

The V call is TRBV6-2 or TRBV6-3, the J call TRBJ2-1; D gene uncertain. V shed 0 bases and J shed 6 bases, with 9 bases lying between them. This CDR3 has 14 amino acids. CDR1 and CDR2 (germline): MNHEY, SVGEGT. CDR3 nucleotide sequence: TGTGCCAGCAGTTACTCGGGTAGGAGCAATGAGCAGTTCTTC. It encodes CASSYSGRSNEQFF.

The genes are TRBV6-5 and TRBJ2-7, with 8 bases lining up with TRBD1. The CDR3 covers 14 residues. Losses at the gene ends were 6 bases for V and 2 bases for J; bases not matched to a gene: 6. Germline V gene data show CDR1 as MNHEY and CDR2 as SVGAGI. The CDR3 coding sequence is TGTGCCAGCAGCGTCGACAGGGGCCCCTACGAGCAGTACTTC. The encoded protein is CASSVDRGPYEQYF.

This chain uses TRBV10-3 with TRBJ2-7; D may be TRBD2 (6 bases). The germline V gene has CDR1 ENHRY and CDR2 SYGVKD. The CDR3 sequence is 13 residues long. Trimming cost V 8 bases and J 1 base, with 12 bases left between them. CDR3 sequence: CAISLGGSYEQYF. In nucleotides, the CDR3 is TGTGCCATCTCTCTCGGGGGATCCTACGAGCAGTACTTC.

The rearrangement links TRBV5-4 to TRBJ2-7, with 13 positions matching TRBD2. There are 17 residues in the CDR3. Germline CDR1 reads SGHNT; CDR2 reads YYREEE (reference sequence). J lost 9 bases, V lost 0 bases, and 12 bases had no gene match. CDR3 nucleotide sequence: TGTGCCAGCAGCTTGGGACTAGCGGGGGGCGTCGATACAGTGCAGTACTTC. This codes for CASSLGLAGGVDTVQYF.

The CDR3 spells CASTVSRGGLTPLHF. The CDR3 DNA sequence: TGTGCCAGCACCGTTAGTAGGGGGGGTCTGACACCCCTCCACTTT. The chain recombines TRBV2 with TRBJ1-6, with a weak D call TRBD1 (6 bases). Germline values: CDR1 SNHLY, CDR2 FYNNEI. V was pared by 7 bases and J by 11 bases, with 21 bases between. The CDR3 extends over 15 amino acids.

J is TRBJ2-1 and V is TRBV7-9; tentative D call: TRBD2 (5 bases). The V end was cut by 1 base, the J end by 4 bases, with 5 bases between. This CDR3 is 13 amino acids long. Germline values: CDR1 SEHNR, CDR2 FQNEAQ (reference sequence). The DNA for the CDR3 is TGTGCCAGCAGCTTAGGGACTTACAATGAGCAGTTCTTC. Translated, it gives CASSLGTYNEQFF.

This chain uses TRBV27 with TRBJ1-3, with D perhaps TRBD1 (6 bases). The CDR3 loop spans 15 amino acids. Trimming took 2 bases from V and 2 from J, leaving 10 bases between them. Germline V gene sequence: CDR1 MNHEY, CDR2 SMNVEV (reference sequence). This CDR3 is CASSLIAGAGNTIYF. The CDR3 bases are TGTGCCAGCAGTTTAATCGCAGGGGCTGGAAACACCATATATTTT.

The chain carries TRBV4-3 and TRBJ1-2; D is possibly TRBD1 (6 bases). The CDR3 totals 15 residues. CDR1 LGHNA and CDR2 YSLEER come from the germline V gene. Trimming removed 0 bases at V and 8 bases at J, with 16 bases between. The CDR3 spells CASSQDSWEGEGYTF. The CDR3 DNA follows: TGCGCCAGCAGCCAAGATAGTTGGGAGGGGGAGGGCTACACCTTC.

V is TRBV5-4 and J is TRBJ2-3; TRBD1 matches at 10 bases. The CDR3 consists of 15 residues. V dropped 0 bases and J dropped 5; count of bases not matched to a gene: 3. CDR1 is SGHNT and CDR2 is YYREEE in the germline V gene (reference sequence). CDR3 loop: CASSLGTGGGDTQYF. The CDR3 DNA is TGTGCCAGCAGCTTGGGGACAGGGGGAGGAGATACGCAGTATTTT.

This chain links TRBV5-4 with TRBJ1-1; TRBD1 might be the D (6 bases). The ends were cut back, 4 bases at V and 1 base at J, with 14 bases in the middle. The length of the CDR3 is 15 residues. CDR1 and CDR2 (germline): SGHNT, YYREEE (reference sequence). Here the CDR3 DNA reads TGTGCCAGCAGCCCCAGGACAGACCCGAACACTGAAGCTTTCTTT. It codes for CASSPRTDPNTEAFF.

This clone was seen at least ten times. CDR3 region: CAWSVLQGAGQPQHF. CDR3 bases: TGTGCCTGGAGTGTACTTCAAGGGGCAGGTCAGCCCCAGCATTTT. This chain uses TRBV30 with TRBJ1-5, with D possibly TRBD1 on 5 matching bases. CDR3 length: 15 residues. Trimming took off 0 bases at V and 6 bases at J, with 15 bases between the two ends. From germline, CDR1 is GTSNPN and CDR2 SVGIG (reference sequence).

The V call is TRBV19, the J call TRBJ1-1, with D possibly TRBD1 on 5 matching bases. The CDR3 consists of 14 residues. Germline loops: CDR1 LNHDA, CDR2 SQIVND (reference sequence). Trimming pared 3 bases from V and 5 bases from J, leaving 13 bases between. CDR3 sequence reads: CASSIFGGRTEAFF. CDR3 nucleotides: TGTGCCAGTAGTATTTTCGGGGGTCGGACTGAAGCTTTCTTT.

The chain joins TRBV4-3 to TRBJ2-5, with 8 nucleotides matching TRBD1. Germline trimming cut 3 bases from V and 2 bases from J; bases unmatched to any gene: 5. In germline, CDR1 is LGHNA, CDR2 YSLEER. CDR3 length equals 15 residues. This chain's CDR3 is CASSQGTGAQETQYF. The DNA for the CDR3 is TGCGCCAGCAGCCAGGGGACAGGCGCGCAAGAGACCCAGTACTTC.

This chain connects TRBV27 to TRBJ2-3; D gene uncertain. CDR3 length equals 13 residues. The germline V and J ends were trimmed by 5 bases and 8 bases, with 14 bases remaining between them. CDR1 is MNHEY and CDR2 is SMNVEV in the germline V gene (reference sequence). The CDR3: CASSEGTAGTQYF. The CDR3 nucleotides read TGTGCCAGCAGTGAAGGAACGGCAGGTACGCAGTATTTT.

The V and J genes are TRBV5-1 and TRBJ2-1; 15 bases match TRBD2. The V segment lost 4 bases and the J segment 7 bases; nucleotides outside the gene matches: 3. This CDR3 is 15 amino acids long. Per the germline V gene, CDR1 is SGHRS and CDR2 is YFSETQ. Written as DNA, the CDR3 is TGCGCCAGCAGCCCCGGGACTAGCGGGAGGAATGAGCAGTTCTTC. It encodes CASSPGTSGRNEQFF.

The gene calls are TRBV5-1 and TRBJ1-2, with D uncertain. This CDR3 has 15 amino acids. Germline-derived CDR1 and CDR2 are SGHRS and YFSETQ. Trimming took off 0 bases at V and 3 bases at J, with 12 bases between the two ends. The CDR3 DNA follows: TGCGCCAGCAGCTTGGGGCCTAGTGAGGACTATGGCTACACCTTC. The encoded protein is CASSLGPSEDYGYTF.

V and J are TRBV7-9 and TRBJ1-1; 10 bases match TRBD1. CDR3 length: 17 residues. Germline V gene sequence: CDR1 SEHNR, CDR2 FQNEAQ (reference sequence). V lost 4 bases to trimming and J lost 0 bases; unmatched junction nucleotides: 8. This CDR3 reads CASSSGRTGGMNTEAFF. The CDR3 DNA sequence: TGTGCCAGCAGCTCCGGTAGGACAGGGGGAATGAACACTGAAGCTTTCTTT.

This rearrangement joins TRBV5-6 to TRBJ1-2; 8 bases align to TRBD1. The ends lost 4 bases at V and 8 bases at J; junction bases unmatched: 4. From germline, CDR1 is SGHDT and CDR2 YYEEEE. The CDR3 extends over 12 amino acids. The CDR3 nucleotides are TGTGCCAGCAGCCCCGACAGGGGAGGCTACACCTTC. Encoded protein: CASSPDRGGYTF.

The chain joins TRBV15 to TRBJ1-2, with 8 bases identical to TRBD1. J was trimmed by 6 bases and V by 0 bases; bases with no gene match: 6. Germline V gene sequence: CDR1 LNHNV, CDR2 YYDKDF (reference sequence). The CDR3 consists of 15 residues. CDR3 protein: CATSRDGGQGDGYTF. CDR3 sequence (DNA): TGTGCCACCAGCAGAGATGGCGGACAGGGAGATGGCTACACCTTC.

The V and J genes are TRBV6-6 and TRBJ2-2; the D gene is possibly TRBD1 (6 bases). V was shortened by 7 bases and J by 3 bases, with 18 bases between the two germline ends. From germline, CDR1 is MNHNY and CDR2 SVGAGI (reference sequence). The CDR3 is made up of 16 amino acids. CDR3 sequence (DNA): TGTGCCAGCACTAACAGGGTCCCCCAGGACACCGGGGAGCTGTTTTTT. Protein: CASTNRVPQDTGELFF.

The rearrangement uses TRBV10-3 and TRBJ2-5; TRBD1 might be the D (6 bases). Germline V CDR1 and CDR2: ENHRY, SYGVKD. Trimming shortened V by 11 bases and J by 2 bases, and 15 bases separated the two germline ends. The CDR3 loop spans 13 amino acids. CDR3: CASNRESQETQYF. The CDR3 bases are TGTGCCTCAAACAGGGAAAGTCAAGAGACCCAGTACTTC.

The chain employs TRBV19 and TRBJ1-3; D remains ambiguous. Trimming cost V 1 base and J 0 bases, with 7 bases left between them. The CDR3 sequence is 15 residues long. The V gene's germline CDR1 is LNHDA and CDR2 SQIVND (reference sequence). This chain's CDR3 is CASSIGSDSGNTIYF. For the CDR3, the DNA is TGTGCCAGTAGTATAGGCTCAGACTCTGGAAACACCATATATTTT.

This chain connects TRBV6-5 to TRBJ2-5; the match to TRBD2 covers 8 bases. The CDR3 sequence is 13 residues long. CDR1 is MNHEY and CDR2 is SVGAGI in the germline V gene. V shed 6 bases, J shed 5 bases, and the junction held 5 bases outside the gene matches. CDR3 loop: CASRIGRGETQYF. As DNA, the CDR3 is TGTGCCAGCAGGATCGGGAGGGGGGAGACCCAGTACTTC.

This chain connects TRBV5-4 to TRBJ1-2; weak D call: TRBD1 (6 bases). This CDR3 has 16 residues. CDR1 is SGHNT and CDR2 is YYREEE in the germline V gene (reference sequence). V was cut by 0 bases and J by 2 bases, with 14 bases left in between. The CDR3 sequence: CASSLAGGQRNYGYTF. The CDR3 DNA follows: TGTGCCAGCAGCTTGGCGGGGGGCCAGAGGAACTATGGCTACACCTTC. Full variable domain (missing parts from reference TRBV5-4 and TRBJ1-2): ETGVTQSPTHLIKTRGQQVTLRCSSQSGHNTVSWYQQALGQGPQFIFQYYREEENGRGNFPPRFSGLQFPNYSSELNVNALELDDSALYLCASSLAGGQRNYGYTFGSGTRLTVV.

The chain carries TRBV4-1 and TRBJ2-7; TRBD2 matches at 8 bases. CDR3 size: 15 residues. CDR1 and CDR2 (germline): MGHRA, YSYEKL. V lost 4 bases to trimming and J lost 4 bases; unmatched junction nucleotides: 9. CDR3 sequence (DNA): TGCGCCAGCAGCCGGGCTGGAGTAGCGGGGTACGAGCAGTACTTC. Translating it yields CASSRAGVAGYEQYF.